The subject of this entry is one T cell receptor (beta chain). The data belong to a study of blood T cell repertoires in COVID-19. About the research overall: Samples taken during acute and convalescent COVID-19 were collected in the United States, Italy and Spain. Nucleic acid was either cDNA or gDNA, and it came from T cells, B-cell-depleted T cells, or PBMCs.

Authors' methods: Reference gene primer amplification in the assay estimated nucleated cell counts. Here immunoSEQ multiplex PCR was the method, and the copy in TCRdb shows in-frame clones only, minus some. V, J and clone size reflect that table, while D and trimming were determined from the DNA. In the table there are 250,000 to 400,000 clones, 75% to 90% of which are singletons. Germline V lookup: CDR1 LGHDT, CDR2 YNNKEL (reference sequence). This CDR3 spans 16 amino acids. Trimming removed 1 base from V and 2 bases from J; junction bases left unmatched: 7. Enrolment of Seattle patients took place during active infection, and they were followed longitudinally.

The receptor's source is a woman aged 25 to 39 with COVID-19, enrolled during active disease. The sample was peripheral blood. This chain links TRBV3-1 (or the pseudogene TRBV3-2) with TRBJ2-7; 8 bases agree with TRBD2. The CDR3 region is CASSQVATSGTYEQYF. The CDR3 coding sequence is TGTGCCAGCAGCCAAGTCGCAACTAGCGGAACCTACGAGCAGTACTTC.